Shown below are 21 T cell receptor beta chains from a single sample sequenced in a study of CD8+ T cells in alopecia areata. Sequencing relied on a cDNA template that was reverse transcribed from extracted RNA. Here immunoSEQ multiplex PCR was the method, and the copy in TCRdb shows in-frame clones only, minus some. The profile shows some 95,000 clones, roughly 47% of them singletons. The sequenced sample was CD4+ T cells sorted from blood. All receptors derive from a human donor with alopecia areata.

The chain is built from TRBV2 and TRBJ2-5; 8 bases fit TRBD1. V shed 6 bases and J 3 bases; nucleotides not matched to a gene: 12. Germline CDR1 reads SNHLY; CDR2 reads FYNNEI. This CDR3 comprises 16 residues. CDR3 sequence reads: CASSANTGTGEETQYF. CDR3 nucleotide sequence: TGTGCCAGCAGCGCAAACACCGGGACAGGCGAAGAGACCCAGTACTTC.

V and J are TRBV5-1 and TRBJ2-7, with a weak D call TRBD2 (5 bases). Trimming cost V 2 bases and J 5 bases, with 17 bases left between them. This CDR3 has 15 residues. Looked up from germline, CDR1 is SGHRS and CDR2 is YFSETQ. CDR3 sequence: CASSLVPDSINEQYF. For the CDR3, the DNA is TGCGCCAGCAGCTTAGTCCCGGACTCAATCAACGAGCAGTACTTC.

This clone occurred a few times. The chain is built from TRBV7-2 and TRBJ2-3; 11 bases match TRBD2. The germline gives CDR1 SGHTA, CDR2 FQGNSA. The length of the CDR3 is 18 residues. V was pared by 5 bases and J by 1 base, with 11 bases of the junction left unmatched. The chain's CDR3 is CASSKRVLAGGGTDTQYF. The CDR3 DNA reads as TGTGCCAGCAGCAAACGGGTCCTAGCGGGAGGAGGCACAGATACGCAGTATTTT.

V usage is TRBV2 and J usage is TRBJ2-1; no reliable D call. CDR3 length equals 14 residues. Per germline, CDR1 SNHLY and CDR2 FYNNEI. Trimming removed 6 bases at V and 10 bases at J, with 19 bases between. CDR3 in amino acids: CASRQDRPTQEQFF. The CDR3 coding sequence is TGTGCCAGCAGGCAGGACCGCCCGACTCAGGAGCAGTTCTTC.

This clone was observed a few times. The chain combines TRBV29-1 with TRBJ2-7, with D perhaps given as TRBD1 or TRBD2 (5 bases each). The germline V gene has CDR1 SQVTM and CDR2 ANQGSEA. This CDR3 comprises 14 residues. V was trimmed by 7 bases and J by 2 bases, leaving 18 bases between them. CDR3 in amino acids: CSGATARDTYEQYF. In DNA form, the CDR3 reads TGCAGCGGGGCGACAGCGAGGGATACCTACGAGCAGTACTTC.

A few counts support this clone. The J gene is TRBJ2-1, the V gene TRBV28, with 8 bases lining up with TRBD2. Germline loops: CDR1 MDHEN, CDR2 SYDVKM. CDR3 length: 16 amino acids. V shed 8 bases, J shed 1 base, and the junction held 10 bases outside the gene matches. In DNA form, the CDR3 reads TGTGCCAGCGGAGGACTTCGCGGGAGGTCCTACAATGAGCAGTTCTTC. Protein product: CASGGLRGRSYNEQFF.

This clone was observed a few times. V usage is TRBV6-5 and J usage is TRBJ2-5; a possible D gene is TRBD1 (6 bases). Germline CDR1 MNHEY, CDR2 SVGAGI. Trimming removed 6 bases from V and 2 bases from J, with 16 bases in between. The CDR3 contains 15 residues. CDR3 in amino acids: CASRLGPGAQETQYF. CDR3 DNA sequence: TGTGCCAGCAGGCTTGGGCCAGGGGCTCAAGAGACCCAGTACTTC.

This clone was counted between two and nine times. The V gene is TRBV4-3, the J gene TRBJ2-1, with 14 bases identical to TRBD2. Germline trimming cut 1 base from V and 10 bases from J; bases unmatched to any gene: 9. This CDR3 spans 17 amino acids. Germline V gives CDR1 LGHNA, CDR2 YSLEER. The CDR3 nucleotides are TGCGCCAGCAGCCAAGCTTGGACTAGCGGGAGGATGGTCGAGCAGTTCTTC. It translates to CASSQAWTSGRMVEQFF.

V gene TRBV28 combines with J gene TRBJ2-3; 13 bases map to TRBD2. The CDR3 extends over 15 amino acids. Per germline, CDR1 MDHEN and CDR2 SYDVKM. Trimming removed 5 bases from V and 3 bases from J; junction bases left unmatched: 2. The CDR3 reads CASSTSGGATDTQYF. The CDR3 bases are TGTGCCAGCAGTACTAGCGGGGGGGCAACAGATACGCAGTATTTT.

The chain uses TRBV25-1 and TRBJ2-2; D assignment may be TRBD1 or TRBD2 (6 bases each). V was pared by 4 bases and J by 4 bases, with 10 bases between. The germline gives CDR1 MGHDK, CDR2 SYGVNS. This CDR3 is 14 amino acids long. The CDR3 region has the DNA TGTGCCAGCAGTGGCCCGGGGGCCACCGGGGAGCTGTTTTTT. This encodes CASSGPGATGELFF.

CDR3 amino acids: CASLALGTGELFF. CDR3 sequence (DNA): TGTGCCAGCCTTGCTCTAGGCACCGGGGAGCTGTTTTTT. The V gene is TRBV28, the J gene TRBJ2-2; D is unresolved. V lost 8 bases to trimming and J lost 4 bases, with 11 bases between them. This CDR3 contains 13 residues. From germline, CDR1 is MDHEN and CDR2 SYDVKM.

The table lists this clone with many counts. The chain recombines TRBV28 with TRBJ1-2; possible D gene TRBD1, 5 bases. The CDR3 runs 15 residues. Trimming stripped 9 bases from V and 4 bases from J, with 21 bases between. Germline values: CDR1 MDHEN, CDR2 SYDVKM. The DNA of the CDR3 is TGTGCCAGTATGAAACCCCTCGGGGGGTCCTATGGCTACACCTTC. It translates to CASMKPLGGSYGYTF.

The rearrangement uses TRBV29-1 and TRBJ2-5; D perhaps matches TRBD2 (6 bases). The CDR3 contains 13 residues. V was cut by 4 bases and J by 1 base, with 10 bases left in between. Germline CDR1 is SQVTM and CDR2 is ANQGSEA. The CDR3 DNA follows: TGCAGCGTTGCTCCGGGAGCCCAAGAGACCCAGTACTTC. Translation: CSVAPGAQETQYF.

The V call is TRBV29-1, the J call TRBJ2-7; TRBD2 matches 7 bases. V lost 5 bases, J lost 5 bases, and 6 bases stayed unmatched. CDR3 length: 12 amino acids. The germline V gene encodes CDR1 SQVTM and CDR2 ANQGSEA. This chain's CDR3 is CSVNGGGDEQYF. The CDR3 bases are TGCAGCGTTAACGGGGGAGGGGACGAGCAGTACTTC.

This clone was observed at least ten times. The chain uses TRBV6-6 and TRBJ2-7, with 7 bases fitting TRBD2. The CDR3 covers 16 residues. Germline V gene sequence: CDR1 MNHNY, CDR2 SVGAGI (reference sequence). J was trimmed by 5 bases and V by 2 bases; bases with no gene match: 12. In DNA form, the CDR3 reads TGTGCCAGCAGTTACCCCAATTCCGGACTAGTCGACGAGCAGTACTTC. This translates into CASSYPNSGLVDEQYF.

This clone turned up a few times. V gene TRBV9 combines with J gene TRBJ1-3; D ambiguous. This CDR3 comprises 16 residues. V dropped 0 bases and J dropped 0 bases, with 10 bases sitting between them. Germline lookup yields CDR1 SGDLS and CDR2 YYNGEE. The CDR3 reads CASSVDFGSSGNTIYF. The CDR3 bases are TGTGCCAGCAGCGTAGACTTCGGAAGCTCTGGAAACACCATATATTTT.

This clone was observed a single time. The chain links TRBV4-1 to TRBJ2-1; D may be TRBD2 (5 bases). Germline V gene data show CDR1 as MGHRA and CDR2 as YSYEKL. The CDR3 is made up of 13 amino acids. Trimming removed 2 bases at V and 9 bases at J, with 11 bases between. In DNA form, the CDR3 reads TGCGCCAGCAGCCAACCCGGGGATAGTGAGCAGTTCTTC. This gives the protein CASSQPGDSEQFF.

This clone appeared a few times. The chain is built from TRBV19 and TRBJ1-2; D is undetermined. This CDR3 is 12 amino acids long. Germline V gene sequence: CDR1 LNHDA, CDR2 SQIVND (reference sequence). The V end lost 5 bases, the J end lost 4 bases, and 8 bases lay between the germline ends. CDR3 amino acids: CASSPGSYGYTF. In DNA, the CDR3 is TGTGCCAGTAGTCCGGGCAGCTATGGCTACACCTTC.

The rearrangement uses TRBV5-1 and TRBJ2-3; perhaps D is TRBD1 or TRBD2 (5 bases each). Trimming stripped 2 bases from V and 0 bases from J, with 7 bases between. This CDR3 is built from 14 residues. Germline CDR1 is SGHRS and CDR2 is YFSETQ. The CDR3 coding sequence is TGCGCCAGCAGCTTATGGGACAGCACAGATACGCAGTATTTT. It specifies CASSLWDSTDTQYF. Filled out from reference TRBV5-1 and TRBJ2-3, the complete variable domain reads KAGVTQTPRYLIKTRGQQVTLSCSPISGHRSVSWYQQTPGQGLQFLFEYFSETQRNKGNFPGRFSGRQFSNSRSEMNVSTLELGDSALYLCASSLWDSTDTQYFGPGTRLTVL.

This clone was detected a few times. V usage is TRBV29-1 and J usage is TRBJ1-1; D gene unclear. Trimming stripped 4 bases from V and 5 bases from J, with 11 bases between. The CDR3 runs to 12 residues. The germline CDR1 and CDR2 sequences are SQVTM and ANQGSEA. The CDR3 sequence: CSVGERGTEAFF. CDR3 in DNA: TGCAGCGTTGGGGAGAGAGGAACTGAAGCTTTCTTT.

The V gene is TRBV29-1, the J gene TRBJ1-1; D uncertain. The CDR3 runs to 13 residues. V lost 5 bases and J 3 bases, leaving 13 bases between the germline ends. CDR1 and CDR2 (germline): SQVTM, ANQGSEA. CDR3 nucleotides: TGCAGCGTTTCCAGGTCCCAGGACACTGAAGCTTTCTTT. This codes for CSVSRSQDTEAFF.